This T cell receptor (beta chain) was sequenced during a study of CD8+ T cells in alopecia areata (dated by TCRdb to the late 2010s). Background on the whole study: The treated patients, all with moderate-to-severe alopecia areata, were enrolled in an open-label pilot trial of oral tofacitinib given at 5 to 10 mg twice daily. Patients received tofacitinib for 6 to 18 months and were then followed off drug for 6 months to check for delayed response and recurrence. For the treated patients, the SALT score, which quantifies what percentage of scalp surface area is affected, served as the measure of disease severity. In both human patients and the C3H/HeJ mouse model, the study applied high-throughput TCRbeta sequencing to look at T cell clonal expansion in alopecia areata. Human TCRbeta sequencing covered scalp tissue and sorted CD4+ and CD8+ peripheral blood T cells from patchy and totalis/universalis alopecia areata patients and healthy controls. Patients on tofacitinib were biopsied at baseline and after 4 and 24 weeks of treatment, and several of the patients also had a later scalp biopsy. Scalp clonality was compared among normal scalp (n=4), patchy alopecia areata scalp (n=8), and alopecia totalis/universalis scalp (n=8). RNA came from the PAXgene miRNA kit for fixed scalp, the miRNeasy kit for PBMCs, and the RNeasy kit for mouse skin. TCRbeta CDR3 regions were amplified by immunoSEQ multiplex PCR with 35 Vbeta forward and 13 Jbeta reverse primers. Overall study results and their limits: Unlike mouse skin, which is dominated by gammadelta T cells, normal human skin has resident alphabeta T cells that are also sequenced, and this complicates analysis of the scalp TCR repertoire. With tofacitinib, both scalp clonality and the number of expanded CD8+ clones among the top 100 scalp clones went down significantly. Compared with normal scalp, lesional scalp had higher clonality and more expanded CD8+ clones, particularly in alopecia totalis/universalis, a pattern that suggests antigenic drive. During tofacitinib treatment, many expanded lesional clones stuck around in both scalp and blood, and this persistence may partly explain why relapse happens after treatment is stopped. Compared with mice, TCR sequences shared between patients were less clear, possibly partly because of HLA diversity across the patient population. Because the treated cohort was small and included a single nonresponder, larger studies are needed to assess links between baseline CD8+ expansion and response.

According to the study, the label for this sample's time point signals: roughly 24 weeks on oral tofacitinib. What this sample's treatment or condition label stands for: oral pan-JAK inhibitor, 5-10 mg twice daily. Peripheral blood and lesional scalp punch biopsies were obtained from patients with alopecia areata. PBMCs were separated by density centrifugation and stained for CD3, CD4 and CD8, after which CD4+ and CD8+ T cells were sorted on a FACSAria. The CDR3 contains 14 residues, cysteine and phenylalanine counted. Only the CDR3 DNA is retained, 42 bases long and in frame from the first base. A distance of 11 bases separates the germline ends of V and J, which lose 0 bases and 2 bases respectively. CDR1 and CDR2, looked up from the germline V gene (reference sequence), are GTSNPN and SVGIG. On this clone itself: Its antigen is not yet known. Base quality data are lacking; no much larger clone is found one base away.

Library construction relied on the immunoSEQ multiplex PCR assay. To provide template for TCR sequencing, every sample had RNA extracted and reverse transcribed into cDNA. First-strand cDNA was synthesized with SuperScript III using a 2:1 mix of oligo-dT and random hexamers. Amplification bias was assessed with a synthetic immune receptor repertoire, and residual bias was removed computationally. Regarding the original processing steps: Raw reads were preprocessed to remove errors, and CDR3 was defined according to IMGT conventions as the region from the conserved cysteine to phenylalanine. Clonality was computed as 1 minus the Shannon entropy, with the entropy normalized by log2 of the number of productive unique TCRs. Scalp TCRbeta sequences were cross-referenced with sorted blood CD4 and CD8 repertoires so that the CD4 or CD8 identity of scalp clones could be inferred. The table was pulled from immuneACCESS by TCRdb, which kept in-frame rearrangements only. Such tables lose some clones; where checked, under half of the loss comes from unresolved V genes, and the rest has no known cause. For V, J and clone size, that table is used; D and trimming come from the DNA. The sample table holds approximately 280,000 clones, of which roughly 64% were seen once. The top ten clonotypes cover approximately 1.8% of the sample.

This sequence was found in a human donor with alopecia areata. The sample was CD4+ T cells sorted from blood, taken at week 24, from a patient treated with tofacitinib. The sequence joins TRBV30 to TRBJ2-7; TRBD1 is possibly the D segment (6 matching bases). The DNA sequence is given as TGTGCCTGGAGTGTGGGTTCAGGGGCCTACGAGCAGTACTTC. It translates as CAWSVGSGAYEQYF.